Listed below are T cell receptor beta chains from one sample, sequenced in a study of blood T cell repertoires in COVID-19. Sequenced by immunoSEQ multiplex PCR; TCRdb stores in-frame clones only, minus some. This table holds 200,000 or so clones, under 90% found once. The sequencing sample was made of peripheral blood. These receptors were taken from a man aged 60-69 years who had recovered from COVID-19. Each CDR3 is given with its conserved first and last residue. Rows give clone size only sometimes, using once, few, many, or a class for an expanded clone.

NA	TRBJ2-7	TRBV6-5	CASKPRGVYEQYF
NA	TRBJ2-3	TRBV19	CASSIDWATDTQYF
NA	TRBJ1-2	TRBV28	CASSSRSSGREPTF
few	TRBJ1-5	TRBV5-1	CASSLGGDQPQHF
NA	TRBJ1-1	TRBV6-5	CASSPGTEAFF
NA	TRBJ2-4	TRBV5-3	CARKGQAIAKNIQYF
NA	TRBJ2-2	TRBV4-3	CASSQGRVNTGELFF
NA	TRBJ1-5	TRBV18	CASSPTTGPDNQPQHF
once	TRBJ2-7	TRBV5-4	CASSRSADSLYEQYF
NA	TRBJ2-7	TRBV7-9	CASSSPKTGTGGGYEQYF
NA	TRBJ1-2	TRBV3-1/TRBV3-2	CASSQAGQGVGYTF
NA	TRBJ2-2	TRBV5-1	CASSFLAGANTGELFF
NA	TRBJ2-1	TRBV5-6	CASSYRLDWIRGNEQFF
NA	TRBJ1-1	TRBV5-1	CASSPTGRGLGTEAFF
NA	TRBJ2-5	TRBV11-2	CASSLGDRLPETQYF
NA	TRBJ2-3	TRBV3-1/TRBV3-2	CASSQDRTGGTDTQYF
NA	TRBJ2-5	TRBV19	CASSSGDRPRGETQYF
NA	TRBJ1-2	TRBV28	CASFGRGNYGYTF
NA	TRBJ2-3	TRBV28	CAISDRDVTDTQYF
once	TRBJ2-2	TRBV9	CASSVELSTGELFF
NA	TRBJ2-7	TRBV20-1	CSARDNYEQYF
NA	TRBJ1-2	TRBV10-3	CAIRNGQGAYGYTF
NA	TRBJ2-7	TRBV3-1/TRBV3-2	CATQPAMGHSPYEQYF
NA	TRBJ2-7	TRBV7-3	CASSLTRPSGTIEQYF
NA	TRBJ2-5	TRBV5-6	CASSLLAGGPGETQYF
NA	TRBJ1-2	TRBV19	CASSISLGTYGYTF
NA	TRBJ2-7	TRBV6-6	CASRTLAGGQYEQYF
NA	TRBJ1-5	TRBV5-1	CASSFEGTNQPQHF
NA	TRBJ1-1	TRBV18	CASSPGTSNTEAFF
NA	TRBJ1-3	TRBV5-5	CASSTMTVGHTIYF
NA	TRBJ2-3	TRBV18	CASSDRGSTDTQYF
NA	TRBJ2-7	TRBV27	CASSISTGYPYEQYF
few	TRBJ2-7	TRBV7-2	CASSLAPGGEYRQYF
NA	TRBJ1-1	TRBV11-2	CASSRDTLNTEAFF
NA	TRBJ2-3	TRBV4-1	CASSAQGSGGITDTQYF
NA	TRBJ2-6	TRBV3-1/TRBV3-2	CASSSRGQGTSGANVLTF
NA	TRBJ2-7	TRBV18	CASSPAGIPKGEQYF
NA	TRBJ2-7	TRBV20-1	CSAGRRGEQYF
NA	TRBJ2-7	TRBV7-9	CASSPTRAGAFYEQYF
NA	TRBJ2-7	TRBV6-1	CASSEGTGGSVSYEQYF
NA	TRBJ1-1	TRBV5-6	CASSRGLTGTTEAFF
NA	TRBJ1-2	TRBV10-3	CAISESTGGNYGYTF
few	TRBJ1-5	TRBV7-2	CASSLGGSRNQPQHF
NA	TRBJ1-1	TRBV5-1	CASSLRGQGNTEAFF
NA	TRBJ1-5	TRBV5-1	CASSLEGVPNQPQHF
NA	TRBJ1-4	TRBV15	CATSRGRPGQHEKLFF
NA	TRBJ1-4	TRBV15	CATSRGGTGVEKLFF
NA	TRBJ1-2	TRBV6-6	CASRYRDSYGYTF